This TCR beta chain is drawn from a study of metastatic and nonmetastatic thyroid tumors (dated by TCRdb to the early 2020s). Describing the broader study: The researchers compared repertoires between peripheral blood samples and tumor or nodule tissue samples from patients with malignant or benign thyroid disease.

In its sample, this clone was seen many times. What this receptor recognizes is not known. Nothing much larger sits one base from this clone, and base qualities are not available. On the study overall, not on this receptor specifically: TCR beta diversity was reported as significantly higher in malignant tumors than in benign nodules, in both blood and tumor samples.

The library was built by means of PCR. Instrument on record: Illumina HiSeq 4000. High-throughput sequencing was used to profile the TCR beta-chain CDR3 region of each patient. The study's processing was this. Drawing on CDR3 differences between clinicopathological groups, the researchers built a classifier meant to tell apart patients with distant-metastatic papillary thyroid cancer. The Shannon index was used to measure repertoire diversity, and the Morisita-Horn index was used to measure how similar tumor and blood repertoires were. The public sequencing data were trimmed at Q25 with fastp and processed into clonotypes with MiXCR by TCRdb, which kept only in-frame beta chains. The V and J calls reflect TCRdb's pipeline rather than the authors' work. The sample table contains 12,000 or so clones; only one count was recorded for around 26% of them. The ten largest clonotypes hold about 22% of the sample.

No patient had received any treatment before thyroid surgery. The study retrospectively analysed patient clinical samples collected from about 2011 to 2018 using T-cell receptor beta sequencing. The TCR originated in a male donor with papillary thyroid cancer or a benign thyroid nodule (not recorded which). Some clones in this sample may be carry-over from other donors' samples. Sequencing was carried out using adjacent normal tissue.

The CDR3 reads CASSPRQAGANVLTF. The DNA sequence reads TGTGCCAGCAGCCCGCGCCAGGCTGGGGCCAACGTCCTGACTTTC. Recombination joined TRBV7-9 with TRBJ2-6; confidence is insufficient to name the D gene. From its cysteine to its phenylalanine, the CDR3 spans 15 amino acids. The DNA shown is the 45-base CDR3, in frame from base 1. The trim is 5 bases for V and 2 bases for J, with a gap of 10 bases between the germline ends. Via the germline V gene (reference sequence), CDR1 is SEHNR and CDR2 FQNEAQ.